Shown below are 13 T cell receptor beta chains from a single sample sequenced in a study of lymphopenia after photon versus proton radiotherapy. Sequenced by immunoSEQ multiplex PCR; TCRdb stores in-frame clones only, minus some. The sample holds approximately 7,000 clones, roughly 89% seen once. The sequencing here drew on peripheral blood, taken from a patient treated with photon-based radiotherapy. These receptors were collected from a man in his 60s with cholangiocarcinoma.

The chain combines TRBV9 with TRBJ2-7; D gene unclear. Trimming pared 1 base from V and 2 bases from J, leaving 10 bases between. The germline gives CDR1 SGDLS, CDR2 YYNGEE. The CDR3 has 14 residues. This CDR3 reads CASSVNAGAYEQYF. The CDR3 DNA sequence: TGTGCCAGCAGCGTAAACGCAGGCGCCTACGAGCAGTACTTC.

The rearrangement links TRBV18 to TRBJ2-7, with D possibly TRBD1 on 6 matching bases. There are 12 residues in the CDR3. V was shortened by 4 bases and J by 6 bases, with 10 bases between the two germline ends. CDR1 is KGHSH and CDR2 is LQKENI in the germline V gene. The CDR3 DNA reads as TGTGCCAGCTCACAAGGACAGCTCGAGCAGTACTTC. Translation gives CASSQGQLEQYF.

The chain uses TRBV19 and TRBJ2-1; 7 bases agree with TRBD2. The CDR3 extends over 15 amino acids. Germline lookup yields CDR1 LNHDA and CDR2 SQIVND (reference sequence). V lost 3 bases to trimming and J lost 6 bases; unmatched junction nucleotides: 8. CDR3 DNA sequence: TGTGCCAGTAGTATTTGGCGGGAGCCTAGCAATGAGCAGTTCTTC. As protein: CASSIWREPSNEQFF.

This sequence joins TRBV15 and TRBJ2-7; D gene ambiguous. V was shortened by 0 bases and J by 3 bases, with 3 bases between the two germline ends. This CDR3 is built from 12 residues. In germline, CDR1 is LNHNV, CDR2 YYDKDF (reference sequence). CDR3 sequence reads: CATSRDSYEQYF. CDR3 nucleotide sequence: TGTGCCACCAGCAGAGATAGCTACGAGCAGTACTTC.

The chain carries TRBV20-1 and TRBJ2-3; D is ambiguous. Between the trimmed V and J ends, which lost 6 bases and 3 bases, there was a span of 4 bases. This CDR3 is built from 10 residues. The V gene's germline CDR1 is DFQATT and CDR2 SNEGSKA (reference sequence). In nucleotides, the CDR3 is TGCAGTGCAATTACAGATACGCAGTATTTT. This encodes CSAITDTQYF.

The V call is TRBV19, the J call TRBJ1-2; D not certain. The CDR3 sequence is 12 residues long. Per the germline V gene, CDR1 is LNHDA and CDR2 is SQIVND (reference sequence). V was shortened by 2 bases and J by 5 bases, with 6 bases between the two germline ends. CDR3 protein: CASSITAYGYTF. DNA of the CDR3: TGTGCCAGTAGTATAACAGCATATGGCTACACCTTC.

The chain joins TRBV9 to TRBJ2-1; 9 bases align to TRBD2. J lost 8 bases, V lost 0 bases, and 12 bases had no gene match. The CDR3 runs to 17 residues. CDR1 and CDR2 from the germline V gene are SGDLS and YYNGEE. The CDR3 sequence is CASSVDGGGAMDDEQFF. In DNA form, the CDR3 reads TGTGCCAGCAGCGTAGATGGCGGGGGGGCGATGGACGATGAGCAGTTCTTC.

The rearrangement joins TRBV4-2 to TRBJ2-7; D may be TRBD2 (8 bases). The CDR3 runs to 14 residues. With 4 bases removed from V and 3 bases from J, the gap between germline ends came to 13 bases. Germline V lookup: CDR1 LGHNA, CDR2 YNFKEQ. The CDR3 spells CASSPGGTDYEQYF. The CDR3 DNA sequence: TGTGCCAGCAGCCCGGGGGGGACAGACTACGAGCAGTACTTC.

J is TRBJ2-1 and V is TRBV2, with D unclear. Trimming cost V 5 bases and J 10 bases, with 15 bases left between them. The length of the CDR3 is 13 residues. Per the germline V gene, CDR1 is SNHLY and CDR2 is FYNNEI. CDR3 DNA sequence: TGTGCCAGCAGTAACCCCAGCAATGAGGAGCAGTTCTTC. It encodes CASSNPSNEEQFF.

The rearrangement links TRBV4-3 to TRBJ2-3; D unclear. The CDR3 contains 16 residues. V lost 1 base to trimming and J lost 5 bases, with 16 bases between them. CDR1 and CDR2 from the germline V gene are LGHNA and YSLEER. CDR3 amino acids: CASSQVLYGSGDTQYF. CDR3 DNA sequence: TGCGCCAGCAGCCAAGTTCTCTACGGCTCAGGAGATACGCAGTATTTT.

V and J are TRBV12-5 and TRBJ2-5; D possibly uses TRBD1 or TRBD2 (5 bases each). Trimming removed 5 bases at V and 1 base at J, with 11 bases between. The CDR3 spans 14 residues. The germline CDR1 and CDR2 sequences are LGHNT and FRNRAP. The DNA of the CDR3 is TGTGCTAGTGGTCCCCGGGACGGCCAAGAGACCCAGTACTTC. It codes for CASGPRDGQETQYF.

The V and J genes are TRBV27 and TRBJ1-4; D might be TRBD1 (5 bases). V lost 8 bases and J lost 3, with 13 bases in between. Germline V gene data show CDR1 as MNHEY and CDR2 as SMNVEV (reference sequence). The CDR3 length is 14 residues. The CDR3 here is CASRREGPNEKLFF. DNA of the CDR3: TGTGCCAGCCGCAGGGAGGGGCCTAATGAAAAACTGTTTTTT. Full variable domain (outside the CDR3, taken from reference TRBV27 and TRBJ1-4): EAQVTQNPRYLITVTGKKLTVTCSQNMNHEYMSWYRQDPGLGLRQIYYSMNVEVTDKGDVPEGYKVSRKEKRNFPLILESPSPNQTSLYFCASRREGPNEKLFFGSGTQLSVL.

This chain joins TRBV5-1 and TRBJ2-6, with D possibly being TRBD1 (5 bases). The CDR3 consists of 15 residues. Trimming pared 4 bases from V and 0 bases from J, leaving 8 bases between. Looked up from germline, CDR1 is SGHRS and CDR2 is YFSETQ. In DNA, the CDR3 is TGCGCCAGCAGCACGACAGCCTCTGGGGCCAACGTCCTGACTTTC. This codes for CASSTTASGANVLTF.